This TCR beta chain is from a study of technical replicates of blood from a handful of donors. TCRdb's table, derived via immunoSEQ multiplex PCR, lists solely in-frame clones and lacks some. Here the sample spans tens of thousands of clones, approximately 92% being singletons. Germline CDR1 MNHEY, CDR2 SMNVEV (reference sequence). The CDR3 is made up of 16 amino acids. V lost 3 bases to trimming and J lost 8 bases; unmatched junction nucleotides: 10. The receptor was isolated from a human donor in good health. Some clones in this sample may be carry-over from other donors' samples. This chain joins TRBV27 and TRBJ1-4, with TRBD1 identical over 9 bases. The sample consisted of PBMCs. CDR3 sequence (DNA): TGTGCCAGCAGTTTGGGGTTTTCCGGGACAGGGGAAAAACTGTTTTTT. Its protein is CASSLGFSGTGEKLFF.